A single sample gave rise to the 17 T cell receptor beta chains below, sequenced in a study of T cell changes during pregnancy in multiple sclerosis. Only in-frame clones appear in the TCRdb table, and some are missing; sequencing was by immunoSEQ multiplex PCR. Of just over 20,000 clones in the sample, 70% to 90% were seen once. The source material was CD8+ T cells from peripheral blood mononuclear cells, sampled in the second trimester of pregnancy. The receptors derive from a female donor in good health, enrolled as a control in a pregnancy study.

V gene TRBV4-1 combines with J gene TRBJ1-1, with D unclear. Trimming left V 3 bases short and J 4 bases short, with 12 bases between. Germline CDR1 MGHRA, CDR2 YSYEKL. The CDR3 is made up of 14 amino acids. CDR3 amino acids: CASSHDEGVTEAFF. CDR3 bases: TGCGCCAGCAGCCACGACGAGGGAGTCACTGAAGCTTTCTTT.

The chain couples TRBV4-1 to TRBJ2-7; tentative D call: TRBD1 (6 bases). The CDR3 is 15 residues long. Germline lookup yields CDR1 MGHRA and CDR2 YSYEKL. Trimming removed 2 bases from V and 0 bases from J, with 11 bases in between. This CDR3 is CASSQRQASSYEQYF. The CDR3 coding sequence is TGCGCCAGCAGCCAAAGACAGGCGAGCTCCTACGAGCAGTACTTC.

This sequence joins TRBV6-6 and TRBJ1-3; weak D call: TRBD1 (6 bases). Deletions cut 4 bases from V and 4 bases from J, with 14 bases between. There are 15 residues in the CDR3. Germline V gene lookup returns CDR1 MNHNY and CDR2 SVGAGI (reference sequence). CDR3 residues: CASSSQGSWGNTIYF. Written as DNA, the CDR3 is TGTGCCAGCAGTTCCCAGGGGTCTTGGGGAAACACCATATATTTT.

The chain links TRBV25-1 to TRBJ1-1; 7 bases align to TRBD1. This CDR3 is 14 amino acids long. V gave up 1 base and J gave up 7 bases; unmatched junction bases: 6. CDR1 and CDR2 (germline): MGHDK, SYGVNS. CDR3: CASSESPGGNEAFF. The CDR3 DNA reads as TGTGCCAGCAGTGAATCCCCAGGGGGAAATGAAGCTTTCTTT. The whole variable domain, filled in from reference TRBV25-1 and TRBJ1-1, reads EADIYQTPRYLVIGTGKKITLECSQTMGHDKMYWYQQDPGMELHLIHYSYGVNSTEKGDLSSESTVSRIRTEHFPLTLESARPSHTSQYLCASSESPGGNEAFFGQGTRLTVV.

CDR3 sequence (DNA): TGTGCCAGCAGTGAAATAGGAGGAAGAGAGACCCAGTACTTC. Translated: CASSEIGGRETQYF. The V and J genes are TRBV2 and TRBJ2-5; D might be TRBD2 (5 bases). The CDR3 extends over 14 amino acids. Looked up from germline, CDR1 is SNHLY and CDR2 is FYNNEI. Trimming took off 2 bases at V and 4 bases at J, with 11 bases between the two ends.

The rearrangement joins TRBV2 to TRBJ1-3; the D is unclear. Germline CDR1 reads SNHLY; CDR2 reads FYNNEI. The V end lost 6 bases, the J end lost 0 bases, and 12 bases lay between the germline ends. The CDR3 consists of 15 residues. The CDR3 DNA reads as TGTGCCAGCAGGGAGGAATCGGGCTCTGGAAACACCATATATTTT. This sequence encodes CASREESGSGNTIYF.

The J gene is TRBJ1-2, the V gene TRBV5-5; D remains unclear. Germline V gives CDR1 SGHKS, CDR2 YYEKEE (reference sequence). CDR3 size: 14 residues. Trimming cost V 2 bases and J 3 bases, with 11 bases left between them. The CDR3 region has the DNA TGTGCCAGCAGCTTTTATTACCGAGACTATGGCTACACCTTC. Protein product: CASSFYYRDYGYTF.

This clone is a singleton in its sample. The rearrangement links TRBV4-1 to TRBJ2-7; maybe TRBD2 (7 bases). The V end was cut by 0 bases, the J end by 1 base, with 19 bases between. The CDR3 totals 18 residues. Germline CDR1 and CDR2: MGHRA and YSYEKL. CDR3 protein: CASSQDMGGGHPSYEQYF. In nucleotides, the CDR3 is TGCGCCAGCAGCCAAGATATGGGAGGGGGACATCCTTCCTACGAGCAGTACTTC.

The chain has TRBV28 and TRBJ2-2; TRBD2 matches 7 bases. V shed 6 bases, J shed 6 bases, and the junction held 4 bases outside the gene matches. This CDR3 has 13 amino acids. Germline loops: CDR1 MDHEN, CDR2 SYDVKM. CDR3 residues: CASSPREAGELFF. In nucleotides, the CDR3 is TGTGCCAGCAGCCCCCGGGAGGCCGGGGAGCTGTTTTTT.

The chain combines TRBV9 with TRBJ2-7; 8 nucleotides agree with TRBD2. With 4 bases clipped from V and 4 bases from J, the junction kept 7 bases outside the gene matches. Germline V lookup: CDR1 SGDLS, CDR2 YYNGEE. The CDR3 has 14 residues. The CDR3: CASSTSGETYEQYF. CDR3 sequence (DNA): TGTGCCAGCAGCACTAGCGGTGAGACTTACGAGCAGTACTTC.

V and J are TRBV15 and TRBJ1-4; no firm D call. The length of the CDR3 is 15 residues. Trimming removed 0 bases at V and 9 bases at J, with 14 bases between. The germline V gene has CDR1 LNHNV and CDR2 YYDKDF (reference sequence). DNA of the CDR3: TGTGCCACCAGCAGAGATCGCGGGGTCCGCCAAAAACTGTTTTTT. As protein: CATSRDRGVRQKLFF.

The chain uses TRBV4-3 and TRBJ2-2, with D maybe TRBD1 (5 bases). From germline, CDR1 is LGHNA and CDR2 YSLEER. Trimming left V 2 bases short and J 5 bases short, with 21 bases between. CDR3 length: 18 amino acids. The DNA of the CDR3 is TGCGCCAGCAGCCAAAGGGAAAAGGCTCCAGGGCCGACCGGGGAGCTGTTTTTT. Amino acid sequence: CASSQREKAPGPTGELFF.

This clone is termed medium-sized. The CDR3 reads CASSEGGGGDGYTF. DNA of the CDR3: TGTGCCAGCAGTGAAGGGGGCGGGGGTGATGGCTACACCTTC. The rearrangement joins TRBV6-1 to TRBJ1-2; possibly TRBD1 for D (5 bases). The germline V gene has CDR1 MNHNS and CDR2 SASEGT. V was clipped by 1 base and J by 6 bases, with 12 bases between them. CDR3 length equals 14 residues.

The chain has TRBV25-1 and TRBJ2-6; possibly TRBD2 for D (5 bases). The CDR3 loop spans 13 amino acids. The V end lost 11 bases, the J end lost 2 bases, and 10 bases lay between the germline ends. Germline loops: CDR1 MGHDK, CDR2 SYGVNS. In DNA, the CDR3 is TGTGCCTACCAGGAGGCTGGGGCCAACGTCCTGACTTTC. Amino acid sequence: CAYQEAGANVLTF.

This chain uses TRBV4-2 with TRBJ2-7; D perhaps matches TRBD2 (6 bases). With 6 bases removed from V and 6 bases from J, the gap between germline ends came to 21 bases. The CDR3 sequence is 15 residues long. The germline CDR1 and CDR2 sequences are LGHNA and YNFKEQ. The CDR3 coding sequence is TGTGCCAGCAGTTCGGGGGTGGTTGAGGTGGGCGAGCAGTACTTC. This encodes CASSSGVVEVGEQYF.

J is TRBJ1-6 and V is TRBV27; D remains ambiguous. V was cut by 6 bases and J by 1 base, with 22 bases left in between. The germline V gene has CDR1 MNHEY and CDR2 SMNVEV (reference sequence). CDR3 size: 19 residues. CDR3 coding DNA: TGTGCCAGCAGCCTGGAGAGGGATAGTGAATCGTCCTATAATTCACCCCTCCACTTT. It yields the protein CASSLERDSESSYNSPLHF.

The chain links TRBV5-5 to TRBJ1-5; tentative D call: TRBD1 (6 bases). This CDR3 spans 15 amino acids. Trimming left V 4 bases short and J 0 bases short, with 11 bases between. Germline CDR1 and CDR2: SGHKS and YYEKEE (reference sequence). The CDR3 nucleotides read TGTGCCAGCAGCGGGCAGGGGAATAGCAATCAGCCCCAGCATTTT. Encoded protein: CASSGQGNSNQPQHF.